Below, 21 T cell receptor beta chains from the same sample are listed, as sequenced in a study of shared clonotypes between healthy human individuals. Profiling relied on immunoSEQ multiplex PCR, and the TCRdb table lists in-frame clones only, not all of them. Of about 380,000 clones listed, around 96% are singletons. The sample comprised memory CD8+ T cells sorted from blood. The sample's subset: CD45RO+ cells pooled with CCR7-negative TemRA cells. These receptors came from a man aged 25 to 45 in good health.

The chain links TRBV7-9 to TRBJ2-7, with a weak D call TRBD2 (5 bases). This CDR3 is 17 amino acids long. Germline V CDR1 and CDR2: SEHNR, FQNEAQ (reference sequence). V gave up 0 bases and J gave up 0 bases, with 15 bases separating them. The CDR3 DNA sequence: TGTGCCAGCAGCTTAGCCGGGTCGAGGGTTGGCTCCTACGAGCAGTACTTC. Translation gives CASSLAGSRVGSYEQYF.

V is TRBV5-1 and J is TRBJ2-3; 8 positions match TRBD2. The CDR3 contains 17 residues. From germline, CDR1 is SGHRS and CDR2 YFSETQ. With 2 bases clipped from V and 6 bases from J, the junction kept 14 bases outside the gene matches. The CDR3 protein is CASSFSPSGAGVDTQYF. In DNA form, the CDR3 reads TGCGCCAGCAGCTTCAGCCCCTCCGGAGCGGGAGTGGATACGCAGTATTTT.

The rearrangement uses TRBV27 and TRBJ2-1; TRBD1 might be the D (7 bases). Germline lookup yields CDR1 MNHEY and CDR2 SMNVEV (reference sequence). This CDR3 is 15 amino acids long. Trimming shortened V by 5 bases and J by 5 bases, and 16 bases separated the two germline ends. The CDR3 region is CASSAWRDSHNEQFF. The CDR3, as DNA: TGTGCCAGCAGTGCTTGGAGGGACAGCCACAATGAGCAGTTCTTC.

CDR3 protein: CSGLAGEETQYF. The CDR3 DNA reads as TGCAGCGGACTAGCGGGAGAAGAGACCCAGTACTTC. The chain combines TRBV29-1 with TRBJ2-5, with 12 positions matching TRBD2. V dropped 7 bases and J dropped 3; count of bases not matched to a gene: 0. This CDR3 is built from 12 residues. Germline CDR1 is SQVTM and CDR2 is ANQGSEA.

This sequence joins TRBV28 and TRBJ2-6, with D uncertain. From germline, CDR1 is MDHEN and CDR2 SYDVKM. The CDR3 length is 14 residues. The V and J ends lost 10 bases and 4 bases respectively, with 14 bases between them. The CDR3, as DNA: TGTGCCACGGACCTGGCTCCCGGGGCCAACGTCCTGACTTTC. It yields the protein CATDLAPGANVLTF.

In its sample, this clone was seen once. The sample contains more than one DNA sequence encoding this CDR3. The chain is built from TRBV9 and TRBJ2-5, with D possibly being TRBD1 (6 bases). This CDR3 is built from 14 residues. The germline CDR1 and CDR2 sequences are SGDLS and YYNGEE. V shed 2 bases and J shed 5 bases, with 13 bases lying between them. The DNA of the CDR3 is TGTGCCAGCAGCGTTGGCAGGGGAAGGGAGACCCAGTACTTC. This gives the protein CASSVGRGRETQYF.

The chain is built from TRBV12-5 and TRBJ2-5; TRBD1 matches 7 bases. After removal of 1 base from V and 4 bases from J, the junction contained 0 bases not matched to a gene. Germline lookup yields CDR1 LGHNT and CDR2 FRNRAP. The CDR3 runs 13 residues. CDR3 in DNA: TGTGCTAGTGGTTTGGGACAGGGAGAGACCCAGTACTTC. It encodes CASGLGQGETQYF.

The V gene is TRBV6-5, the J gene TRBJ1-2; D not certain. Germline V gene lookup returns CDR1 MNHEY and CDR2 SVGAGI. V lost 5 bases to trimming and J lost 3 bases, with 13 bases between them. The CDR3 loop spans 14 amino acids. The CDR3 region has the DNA TGTGCCAGCAGTCCCCGGAGGACGTACTATGGCTACACCTTC. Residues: CASSPRRTYYGYTF.

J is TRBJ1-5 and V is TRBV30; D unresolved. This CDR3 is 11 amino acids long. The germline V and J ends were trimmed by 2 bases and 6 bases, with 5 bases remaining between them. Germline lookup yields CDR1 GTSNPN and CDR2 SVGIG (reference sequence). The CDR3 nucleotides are TGTGCCTGGAGTACGGGTCAGCCCCAGCATTTT. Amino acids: CAWSTGQPQHF.

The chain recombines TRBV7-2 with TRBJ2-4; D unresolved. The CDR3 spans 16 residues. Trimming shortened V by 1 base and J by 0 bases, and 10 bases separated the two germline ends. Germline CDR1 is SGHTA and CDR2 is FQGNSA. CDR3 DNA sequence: TGTGCCAGCAGCTTAGGGTACCTACTAGCCAAAAACATTCAGTACTTC. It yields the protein CASSLGYLLAKNIQYF.

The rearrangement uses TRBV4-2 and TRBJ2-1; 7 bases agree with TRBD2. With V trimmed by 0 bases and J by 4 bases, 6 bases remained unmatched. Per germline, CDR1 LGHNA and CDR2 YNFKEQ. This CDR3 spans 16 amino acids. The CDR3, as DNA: TGTGCCAGCAGCCAAGAGGTTCTAGCGGTTTACAATGAGCAGTTCTTC. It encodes CASSQEVLAVYNEQFF.

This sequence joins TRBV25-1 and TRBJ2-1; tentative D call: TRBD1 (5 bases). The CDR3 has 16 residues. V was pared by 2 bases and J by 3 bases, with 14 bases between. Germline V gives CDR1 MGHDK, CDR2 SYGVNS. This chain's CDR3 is CASSEDSSSHYNEQFF. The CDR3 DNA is TGTGCCAGCAGTGAAGACAGTAGCTCCCACTACAATGAGCAGTTCTTC.

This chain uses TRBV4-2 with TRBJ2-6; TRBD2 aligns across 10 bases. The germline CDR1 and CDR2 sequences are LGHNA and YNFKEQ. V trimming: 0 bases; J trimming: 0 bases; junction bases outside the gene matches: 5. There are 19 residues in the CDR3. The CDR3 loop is CASSQDASGGPSGANVLTF. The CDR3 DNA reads TGTGCCAGCAGCCAAGATGCTAGCGGGGGTCCCTCTGGGGCCAACGTCCTGACTTTC.

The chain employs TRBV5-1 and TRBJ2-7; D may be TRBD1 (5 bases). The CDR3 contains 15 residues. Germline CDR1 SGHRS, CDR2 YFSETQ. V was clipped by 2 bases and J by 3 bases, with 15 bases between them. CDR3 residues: CASSFGHPNYYEQYF. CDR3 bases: TGCGCCAGCAGCTTCGGACACCCTAATTACTACGAGCAGTACTTC.

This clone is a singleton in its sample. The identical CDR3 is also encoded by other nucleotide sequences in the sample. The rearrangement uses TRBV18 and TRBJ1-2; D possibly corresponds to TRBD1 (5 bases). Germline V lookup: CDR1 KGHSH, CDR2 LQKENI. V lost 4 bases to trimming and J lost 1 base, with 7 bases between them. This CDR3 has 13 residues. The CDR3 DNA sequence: TGTGCCAGCTCACTCCAGGGTAACTATGGCTACACCTTC. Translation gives CASSLQGNYGYTF.

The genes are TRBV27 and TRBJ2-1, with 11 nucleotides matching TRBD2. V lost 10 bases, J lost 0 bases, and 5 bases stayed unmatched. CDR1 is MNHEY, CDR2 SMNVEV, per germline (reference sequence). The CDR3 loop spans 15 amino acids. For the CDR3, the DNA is TGTGCCACGAGACTAGCGGGGAGCTCCTACAATGAGCAGTTCTTC. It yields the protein CATRLAGSSYNEQFF.

The CDR3 nucleotides read TGTGCCAGCAGCTCCGGACTAGTTAGCACAGATACGCAGTATTTT. It encodes CASSSGLVSTDTQYF. The chain joins TRBV5-5 to TRBJ2-3, with TRBD2 identical over 7 bases. Germline CDR1 SGHKS, CDR2 YYEKEE (reference sequence). The junction had 4 bases not matched to a gene; V was cut back by 3 bases and J by 0 bases. The CDR3 loop spans 15 amino acids.

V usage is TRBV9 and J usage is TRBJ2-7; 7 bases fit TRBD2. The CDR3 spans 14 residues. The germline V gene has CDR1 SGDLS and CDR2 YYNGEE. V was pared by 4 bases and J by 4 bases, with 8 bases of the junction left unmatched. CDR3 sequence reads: CASSRGSSGYEQYF. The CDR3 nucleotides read TGTGCCAGCAGCCGAGGGTCTAGCGGATACGAGCAGTACTTC.

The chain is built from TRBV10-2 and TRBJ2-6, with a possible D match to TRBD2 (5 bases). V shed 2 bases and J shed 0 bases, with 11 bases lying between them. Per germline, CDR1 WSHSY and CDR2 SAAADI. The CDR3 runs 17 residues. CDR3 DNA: TGCGCCAGCAGTGAGACCCCCGGAGGCTCTGGGGCCAACGTCCTGACTTTC. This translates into CASSETPGGSGANVLTF.

For the CDR3, the DNA is TGTGCTAGTGGTTCAGTCGACTATGGCTACACCTTC. Protein sequence: CASGSVDYGYTF. The chain has TRBV12-5 and TRBJ1-2, with unresolved D. The CDR3 is made up of 12 amino acids. The germline V and J ends were trimmed by 4 bases and 3 bases, with 6 bases remaining between them. CDR1 and CDR2 (germline): LGHNT, FRNRAP.

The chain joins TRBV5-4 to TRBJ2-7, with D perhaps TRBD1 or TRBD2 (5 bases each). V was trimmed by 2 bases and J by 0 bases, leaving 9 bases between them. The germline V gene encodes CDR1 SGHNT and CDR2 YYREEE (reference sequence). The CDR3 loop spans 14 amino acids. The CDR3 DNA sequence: TGTGCCAGCAGCTTCAGGGACGGCTCCTACGAGCAGTACTTC. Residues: CASSFRDGSYEQYF.